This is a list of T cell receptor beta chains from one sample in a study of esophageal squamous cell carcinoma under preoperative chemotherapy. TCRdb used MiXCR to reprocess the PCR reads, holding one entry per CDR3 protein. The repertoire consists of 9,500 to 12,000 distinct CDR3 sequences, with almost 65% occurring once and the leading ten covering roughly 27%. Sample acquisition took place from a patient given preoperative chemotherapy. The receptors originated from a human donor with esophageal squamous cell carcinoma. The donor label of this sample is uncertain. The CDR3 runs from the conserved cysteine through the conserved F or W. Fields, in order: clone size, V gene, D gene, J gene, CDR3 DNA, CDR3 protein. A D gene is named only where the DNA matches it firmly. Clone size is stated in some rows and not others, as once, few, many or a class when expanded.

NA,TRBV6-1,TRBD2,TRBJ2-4,TGTGCCAGCAGCGTATCGGGGGGGAGCTACACAGACATGCAGTATTTC,CASSVSGGSYTDMQYF
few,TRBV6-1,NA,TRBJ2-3,TGTGCCAGCGGCTGGTTAAGGACACGAGGGGAGCAGTATTTT,CASGWLRTRGEQYF
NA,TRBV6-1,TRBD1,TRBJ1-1,TGTGCCAGCAGCCCAGGCGGGACAGCTTACCTGAACACTGAAGCTTTCTTT,CASSPGGTAYLNTEAFF
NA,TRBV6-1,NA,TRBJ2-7,TGTGCCAGGGGGTCAGGGGACTGCGACCAAGAGACGCAGTACTTC,CARGSGDCDQETQYF
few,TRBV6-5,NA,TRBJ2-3,TGTGCCAGCAGTTACTCTCTAGTTCGGGATGAGAGTAGCGGCACAGATACGCAGTATTTT,CASSYSLVRDESSGTDTQYF
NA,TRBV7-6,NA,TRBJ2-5,TGTGCCAGCAGCCCCAGTAGCGGCGGGGAAGAGACCCAGTACTTC,CASSPSSGGEETQYF
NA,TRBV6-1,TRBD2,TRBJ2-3,TGTGCCAGCCGCGAATCGGGGGGGTGCTACACAGATACGCAGTACTTT,CASRESGGCYTDTQYF
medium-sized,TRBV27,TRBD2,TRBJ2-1,TGTGCCAGCAGTTTACTAGTAGGAGCGGGAGGTCTGGTCCGCAATGAGCAGTTCTTC,CASSLLVGAGGLVRNEQFF
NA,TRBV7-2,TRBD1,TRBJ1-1,TGTGCCAGCAGCTTAAGGGGGCGCTTGGACGCTGAAGCTTTCTTT,CASSLRGRLDAEAFF
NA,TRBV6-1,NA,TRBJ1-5,TGTGCCAGCAGTGAACAACCGGTACTATTT,CASSEQPVLF
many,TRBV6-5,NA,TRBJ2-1,TGTGCCAGCAGTTACTCGGGGTCAGACGAGCAGTTCTTC,CASSYSGSDEQFF
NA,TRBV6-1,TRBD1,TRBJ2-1,TGTGCCAGCAGTGCCTGGACAGGGGGTGCGGAGACCCAGTTCTTC,CASSAWTGGAETQFF
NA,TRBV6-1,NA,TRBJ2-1,TGTGCCAGCAGACCTGACAGCACCTACAATGAGCAGTTCTTC,CASRPDSTYNEQFF
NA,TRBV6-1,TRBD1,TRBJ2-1,TGTGCCAGCACGCAGGGGGCTCACAATGAGCAGTTCTTC,CASTQGAHNEQFF
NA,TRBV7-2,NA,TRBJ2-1,TGTGCCAGCAGCCCCCTCGCACCCGGTGAGCAGTTTTTT,CASSPLAPGEQFF